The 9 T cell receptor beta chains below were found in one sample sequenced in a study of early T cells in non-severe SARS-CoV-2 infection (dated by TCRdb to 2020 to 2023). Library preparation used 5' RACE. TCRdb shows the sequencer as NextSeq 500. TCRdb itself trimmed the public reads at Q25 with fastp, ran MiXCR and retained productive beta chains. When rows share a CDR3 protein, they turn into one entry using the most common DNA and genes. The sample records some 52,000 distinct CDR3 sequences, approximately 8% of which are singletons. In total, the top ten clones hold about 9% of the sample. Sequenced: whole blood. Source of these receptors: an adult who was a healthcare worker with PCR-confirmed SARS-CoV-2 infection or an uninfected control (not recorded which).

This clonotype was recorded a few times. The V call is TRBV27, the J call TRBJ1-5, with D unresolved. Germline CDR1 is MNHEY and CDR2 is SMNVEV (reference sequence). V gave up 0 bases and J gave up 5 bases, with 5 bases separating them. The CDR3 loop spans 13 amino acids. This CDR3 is CASSLSRDQPQHF. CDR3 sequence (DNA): TGTGCCAGCAGTTTATCCCGCGATCAGCCCCAGCATTTT.

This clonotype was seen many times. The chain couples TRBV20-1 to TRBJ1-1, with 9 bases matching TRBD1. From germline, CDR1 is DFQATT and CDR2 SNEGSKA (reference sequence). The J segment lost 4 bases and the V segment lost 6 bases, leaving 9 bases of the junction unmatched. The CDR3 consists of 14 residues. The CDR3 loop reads CSARRTGAGTEAFF. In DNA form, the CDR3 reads TGCAGTGCACGCAGGACAGGGGCTGGCACTGAAGCTTTCTTT.

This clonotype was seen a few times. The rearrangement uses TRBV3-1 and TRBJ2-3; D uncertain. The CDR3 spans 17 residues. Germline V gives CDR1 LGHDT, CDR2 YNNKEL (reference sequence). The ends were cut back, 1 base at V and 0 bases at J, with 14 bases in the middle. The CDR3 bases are TGTGCCAGCAGCCAAGTTTTCCAGCAGCTAAGCACAGATACGCAGTATTTT. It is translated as CASSQVFQQLSTDTQYF.

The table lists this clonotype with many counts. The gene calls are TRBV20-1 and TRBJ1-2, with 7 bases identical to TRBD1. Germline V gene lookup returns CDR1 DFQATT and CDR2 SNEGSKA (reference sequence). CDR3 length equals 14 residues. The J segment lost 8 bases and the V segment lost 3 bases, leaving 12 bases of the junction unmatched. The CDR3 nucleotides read TGCAGTGCTAGCCAAGACAGGGCGTCATGGGGCTACACCTTC. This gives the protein CSASQDRASWGYTF.

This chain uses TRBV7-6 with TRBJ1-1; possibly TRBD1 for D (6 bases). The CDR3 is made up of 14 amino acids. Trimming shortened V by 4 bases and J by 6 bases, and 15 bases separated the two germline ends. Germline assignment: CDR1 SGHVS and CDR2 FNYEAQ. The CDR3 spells CASSSTGPGAEAFF. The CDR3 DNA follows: TGTGCCAGCAGCTCCACAGGGCCTGGCGCTGAAGCTTTCTTT.

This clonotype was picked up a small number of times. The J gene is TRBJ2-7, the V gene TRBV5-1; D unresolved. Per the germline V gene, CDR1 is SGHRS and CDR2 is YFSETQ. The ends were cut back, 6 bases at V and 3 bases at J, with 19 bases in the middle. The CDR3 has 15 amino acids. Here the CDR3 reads CASTPRTDGFYEQYF. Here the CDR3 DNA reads TGCGCCAGCACCCCCCGGACGGACGGGTTCTACGAGCAGTACTTC. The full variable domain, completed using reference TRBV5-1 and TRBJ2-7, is KAGVTQTPRYLIKTRGQQVTLSCSPISGHRSVSWYQQTPGQGLQFLFEYFSETQRNKGNFPGRFSGRQFSNSRSEMNVSTLELGDSALYLCASTPRTDGFYEQYFGPGTRLTVT.

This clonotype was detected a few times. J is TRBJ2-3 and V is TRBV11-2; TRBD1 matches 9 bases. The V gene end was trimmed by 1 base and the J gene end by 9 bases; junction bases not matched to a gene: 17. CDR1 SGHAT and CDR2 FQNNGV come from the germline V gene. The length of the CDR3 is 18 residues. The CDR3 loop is CASSLVQRTGANLKTQYF. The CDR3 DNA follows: TGTGCCAGCAGCTTAGTCCAGAGGACAGGGGCCAACTTAAAAACGCAGTATTTT.

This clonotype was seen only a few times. CDR3 protein: CSVPSWKSAGELFF. In nucleotides, the CDR3 is TGCAGCGTCCCCTCGTGGAAATCCGCCGGGGAGCTGTTTTTT. V usage is TRBV29-1 and J usage is TRBJ2-2, with unresolved D. V was shortened by 6 bases and J by 6 bases, with 17 bases between the two germline ends. Per the germline V gene, CDR1 is SQVTM and CDR2 is ANQGSEA. This CDR3 spans 14 amino acids.

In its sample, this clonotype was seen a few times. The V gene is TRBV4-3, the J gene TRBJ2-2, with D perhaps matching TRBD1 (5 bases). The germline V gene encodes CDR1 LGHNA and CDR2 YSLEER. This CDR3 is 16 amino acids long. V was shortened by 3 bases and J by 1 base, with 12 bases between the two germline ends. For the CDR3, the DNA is TGCGCCAGCAGCCAGGGGCAGGCTATGAACACCGGGGAGCTGTTTTTT. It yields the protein CASSQGQAMNTGELFF.